The present TCR beta chain was sequenced within a study of blood T cells in healthy people across ages (dated by TCRdb to about 2015). Context from the whole study: In model experiments, template switching captured roughly one uniquely barcoded TCR beta cDNA molecule for every two T cells. To track age-related changes in TCR beta repertoire diversity, the study relied on deep sequencing normalized with unique cDNA molecular identifiers. Four age groups were formed from the donors: young (average 16 years), middle-aged (more than 35), aged (around 62) and long-lived (about 75). To avoid experimental bias, donors of different ages were distributed randomly across sequencing lanes. Two additional independent replicas of 1 million unique cDNA reads from the same blood draw were analyzed for two donors (one aged 18 to 30 and one aged 80 or older).

Overall results and qualifications from the work: Compared with the aged group, the long-lived group had more naive CD4+ T cells, fewer expanded clones and increased TCR diversity, suggesting age selection. Estimates of total diversity based on one million sequenced T cells were considered lower bounds and underestimates. Because donor CMV infection status was unknown, age-related changes in expanded clonotypes were potentially confounded. Bulk unsorted PBMC profiling prevented conclusive comparison of naive and antigen-experienced compartments. As age increased, observed TCR beta diversity per million T cells dropped in a roughly linear way, and a significant reduction was already evident by age roughly 36. There was a strong correlation between observed TCR beta diversity and the percentage of naive T cells measured by flow cytometry.

Systemically healthy Caucasian individuals from Russia, some 38 in total and aged roughly 6 to 100 years, were included as donors. Roughly 9 milliliters of peripheral blood were drawn from each donor into EDTA-treated Vacutainer tubes. Ficoll-Paque density-gradient centrifugation was used to isolate PBMCs, with at least 6 million per sample. Total RNA, at least 5 micrograms per sample, was extracted from PBMCs with Trizol reagent. Naive CD45RAhigh/CD27high T cell percentages were measured by flow cytometry on a PBMC aliquot from every donor. Spanning cysteine to phenylalanine, the CDR3 consists of 16 amino acids. Only the CDR3 DNA stays, 48 bases, in frame from base 1. V lost 0 bases and J lost 1 base; the stretch between them is 12 bases long. The library was made by 5' RACE. For sequencing, an Illumina HiSeq 2500 was employed. A second PCR of roughly 7 to 11 cycles was performed with a sample-barcoded 5' primer and a J-beta primer mix. Each TCR beta cDNA molecule received a unique molecular identifier from a template-switch 5' adaptor carrying 12 random nucleotides. Each sample yielded at least 2.5 million CDR3-containing paired-end reads. The Mint cDNA synthesis kit, primed by a TRBC-specific oligonucleotide, was used to synthesize first-strand cDNA from all RNA. After uracil-DNA glycosylase treatment, a first 18-cycle PCR used universal primers M1SS and BC2_uni_R on all cDNA. The original pipeline was this. Each sample was normalized by randomly selecting 1 million high-quality reads, each carrying a distinct molecular identifier. Instead of being binned into consensus sequences, reads that shared molecular identifiers were thrown out. MiTCR, with a Q25 quality threshold and the strictest error-elimination algorithm, was used for CDR3 identification, clonotype clustering and error correction. A nonparametric unseen species model using Euler transformation provided a lower-bound estimate of total TCR beta diversity. TCRdb reran the public reads through fastp at Q25 and MiXCR, keeping productive beta chains. All rows with the same CDR3 protein become a single entry with the most common DNA and genes. Here the V and J calls rest on TCRdb's processing, not on the authors' analysis. The table for this sample lists just over 800,000 distinct CDR3 sequences; 62% of them were counted only once. Around a quarter of the sample goes to the ten largest clones.

On this clonotype itself: Its antigen is unknown. No base-level quality is on record; no much larger clone is a single base apart.

The rearranged segments are TRBV12-3 or TRBV12-4 and TRBJ1-2; the D gene is not confidently resolved. The specimen was blood. The receptor's source is a man under 40 in good health. DNA sequence: TGTGCCAGCAGTTTAGCTCTGCCCTATAGTAACTATGGCTACACCTTC. The translation is CASSLALPYSNYGYTF.